This passage covers 6 T cell receptor beta chains from one sample sequenced in a study of beta chain features in type 1 diabetes. Findings of the study overall: Shortening that was moderate but significant affected the TCRB CDR3s of Type 1 diabetes patients in all four CD4+ subsets.

All of the isolated RNA was reverse transcribed, so expressed TCRB transcripts were sequenced. The method was immunoSEQ multiplex PCR; TCRdb's version includes in-frame clones alone and lacks a portion of them. Counted here are around 280,000 clones, about 15% occurring once; the ten biggest clones make up 0.015% to 0.019%. The antigens for these receptors are not known. The source material was naive CD4+ T cells from blood. Receptors were obtained from a young man with type 1 diabetes.

This clone was observed a few times. The chain uses TRBV27 and TRBJ1-1; D call uncertain. Germline values: CDR1 MNHEY, CDR2 SMNVEV (reference sequence). The CDR3 runs to 14 residues. V lost 5 bases and J 1 base, leaving 11 bases between the germline ends. The CDR3 DNA reads TGTGCCAGCAGTCCTCACTCCGCGAACACTGAAGCTTTCTTT. Translated, it gives CASSPHSANTEAFF.

This clone was counted a few times. J is TRBJ2-1 and V is TRBV7-8; 13 bases are a match to TRBD2. The CDR3 consists of 16 residues. The junction had 5 bases not matched to a gene; V was cut back by 2 bases and J by 7 bases. Germline CDR1 is SGHVS and CDR2 is FQNEAQ. CDR3 nucleotides: TGTGCCAGCAGCTTAAGGGGACTAGCGGGATTGAATGAGCAGTTCTTC. Amino acids: CASSLRGLAGLNEQFF.

The V gene is TRBV2, the J gene TRBJ2-1; TRBD2 agrees at 10 bases. The CDR3 length is 15 residues. Germline loops: CDR1 SNHLY, CDR2 FYNNEI. V was clipped by 6 bases and J by 4 bases; unmatched bases: 6. In DNA, the CDR3 is TGTGCCAGCAGGCCCGGGACTAGCGCATACAATGAGCAGTTCTTC. It encodes CASRPGTSAYNEQFF.

This chain joins TRBV29-1 and TRBJ2-1; 8 bases align to TRBD2. Germline CDR1 and CDR2: SQVTM and ANQGSEA. V lost 6 bases, J lost 8 bases, and 12 bases stayed unmatched. The CDR3 sequence is 14 residues long. The CDR3 protein is CSVCRAGGIYEQFF. In DNA, the CDR3 is TGCAGCGTCTGCCGTGCGGGGGGTATATATGAGCAGTTCTTC.

This chain connects TRBV7-9 to TRBJ2-3; TRBD2 aligns across 10 bases. Germline V lookup: CDR1 SEHNR, CDR2 FQNEAQ (reference sequence). The CDR3 length is 15 residues. With 5 bases clipped from V and 2 bases from J, the junction kept 4 bases outside the gene matches. The CDR3 region is CASSKGLAFTDTQYF. CDR3 coding DNA: TGTGCCAGCAGCAAGGGACTAGCGTTCACAGATACGCAGTATTTT.

This clone came up a few times. This chain connects TRBV9 to TRBJ1-1; D is unresolved. CDR1 and CDR2 from the germline V gene are SGDLS and YYNGEE. CDR3 length: 14 residues. V was cut by 0 bases and J by 1 base, with 7 bases left in between. CDR3 protein: CASSVDPRNTEAFF. The CDR3 nucleotides read TGTGCCAGCAGCGTAGATCCCCGGAACACTGAAGCTTTCTTT. Looking up the rest from reference TRBV9 and TRBJ1-1 gives the full variable domain: DSGVTQTPKHLITATGQRVTLRCSPRSGDLSVYWYQQSLDQGLQFLIQYYNGEERAKGNILERFSAQQFPDLHSELNLSSLELGDSALYFCASSVDPRNTEAFFGQGTRLTVV.